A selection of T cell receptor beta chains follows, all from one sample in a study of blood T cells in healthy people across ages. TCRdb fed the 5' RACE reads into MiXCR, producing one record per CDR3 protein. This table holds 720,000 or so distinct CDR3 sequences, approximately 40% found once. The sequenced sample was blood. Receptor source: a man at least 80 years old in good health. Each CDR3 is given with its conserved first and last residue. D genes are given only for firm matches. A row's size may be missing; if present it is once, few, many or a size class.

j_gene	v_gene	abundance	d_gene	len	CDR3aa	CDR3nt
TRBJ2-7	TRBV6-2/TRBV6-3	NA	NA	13	CASSDSGRYEQYF	TGTGCCAGCAGTGACTCCGGACGCTACGAGCAGTACTTC
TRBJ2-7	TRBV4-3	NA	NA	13	CASSQDRNYEQYF	TGCGCCAGCAGCCAAGATAGAAACTACGAGCAGTACTTC
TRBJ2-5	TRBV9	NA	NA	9	CADRETQYF	TGTGCCGATCGAGAGACCCAGTACTTC
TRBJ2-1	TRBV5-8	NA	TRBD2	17	CASSSTRTSGGDNEQFF	TGTGCCAGCAGCTCCACCCGGACTAGCGGGGGAGACAATGAGCAGTTCTTC
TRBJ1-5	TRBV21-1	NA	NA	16	CASSNDGQPKAQPQHF	TGTGCCAGCAGCAACGACGGACAGCCTAAGGCACAGCCCCAGCATTTT
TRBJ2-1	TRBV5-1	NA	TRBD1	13	CAGSRTGDNEQFF	TGCGCCGGCAGCCGGACAGGGGACAATGAGCAGTTCTTT
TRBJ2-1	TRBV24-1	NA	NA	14	CATSRSGEVDEQFF	TGTGCCACCTCGAGGTCAGGGGAAGTCGATGAGCAGTTCTTC
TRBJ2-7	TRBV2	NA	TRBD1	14	CASRSGTGASEQYF	TGTGCCAGCAGGTCCGGGACAGGGGCATCCGAGCAGTACTTC
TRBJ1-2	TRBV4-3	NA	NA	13	CASRNAGAGGYTF	TGCGCCAGCAGAAACGCGGGGGCCGGCGGCTACACCTTC
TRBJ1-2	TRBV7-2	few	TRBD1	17	CASSLDKTGSAHYGYTF	TGTGCCAGCAGCTTAGACAAGACAGGGTCTGCGCACTATGGCTACACCTTC
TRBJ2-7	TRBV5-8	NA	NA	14	CASNRGLSGYEQYF	TGTGCCAGCAACCGGGGACTCTCAGGCTACGAGCAGTACTTC
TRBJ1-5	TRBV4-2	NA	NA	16	CASSQDWKSRYQPQHF	TGTGCCAGCAGCCAAGATTGGAAGTCCCGCTATCAGCCCCAGCATTTT
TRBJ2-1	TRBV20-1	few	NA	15	CSARPWGSSYNEQFF	TGCAGTGCTAGACCGTGGGGAAGCTCCTACAATGAGCAGTTCTTC
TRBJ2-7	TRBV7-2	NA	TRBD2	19	CASSSRGLAGGGSYNEQYF	TGTGCCAGCAGCTCACGGGGACTAGCGGGAGGGGGGTCCTACAATGAGCAGTACTTC
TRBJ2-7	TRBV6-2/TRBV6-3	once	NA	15	CASSYSGGLSYEQYF	TGTGCCAGCAGTTACTCTGGTGGATTATCCTACGAGCAGTACTTC
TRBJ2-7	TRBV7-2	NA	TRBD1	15	CASSLDGTGRHEQYF	TGTGCCAGCAGCTTAGACGGGACAGGGAGGCACGAGCAGTACTTC
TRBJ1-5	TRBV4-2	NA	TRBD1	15	CASSQGGQGDQPQHF	TGTGCCAGCAGCCAAGGTGGGCAGGGGGATCAGCCCCAGCATTTT
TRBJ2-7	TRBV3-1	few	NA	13	CASSQGSLYEQYF	TGTGCCAGCAGCCAGGGCTCCCTCTACGAGCAGTACTTC
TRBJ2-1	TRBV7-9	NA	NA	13	CASSLADRNEQFF	TGTGCCAGCAGCTTAGCTGATCGCAATGAGCAGTTCTTC
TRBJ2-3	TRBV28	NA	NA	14	CASASWDRTDTQYF	TGTGCCAGCGCATCCTGGGACCGCACAGATACGCAGTATTTT
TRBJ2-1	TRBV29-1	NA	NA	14	CSIVAGGAYNEQFF	TGCAGCATTGTTGCAGGGGGGGCCTACAATGAGCAGTTCTTC
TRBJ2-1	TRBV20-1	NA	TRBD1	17	CSARSGVGKQGAREQFF	TGCAGTGCCAGATCCGGAGTGGGGAAACAGGGGGCAAGGGAGCAGTTCTTC
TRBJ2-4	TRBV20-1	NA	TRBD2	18	CSARDPGVAGIAKNIQYF	TGCAGTGCTAGAGATCCGGGGGTAGCGGGTATAGCCAAAAACATTCAGTACTTC
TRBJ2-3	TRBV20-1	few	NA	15	CSAGTTSEGTDTQYF	TGCAGTGCTGGGACAACTAGCGAGGGCACAGATACGCAGTATTTT
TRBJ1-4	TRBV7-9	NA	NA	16	CASSLVMSPSGEKLFF	TGTGCCAGCAGCTTAGTGATGAGCCCTTCAGGCGAAAAACTGTTTTTT